This T cell receptor beta chain stems from a study of blood T cell repertoires in COVID-19. About the research overall: The United States, Italy and Spain supplied acute and convalescent COVID-19 samples. T cells, B-cell-depleted T cells, or PBMCs provided the cDNA or gDNA that served as material.

Original processing notes: Reference gene primer amplification gave nucleated cell count estimates. Clones were read by immunoSEQ multiplex PCR, and TCRdb kept only the in-frame ones, dropping some. D and trimming were read from the DNA, whereas the V and J calls and clone size are those reported in that table. The sample lists 60,000 to 80,000 clones; over 75% were seen once. One Seattle source followed patients from active infection through their disease course. The clonotype originates from an older woman with COVID-19, enrolled during active disease. Sequencing was carried out using peripheral blood.

In DNA form, the CDR3 reads TGTGCCAGCAGCCCGTGGCGGGTTTGGGAGACCCAGTACTTC. Translating gives CASSPWRVWETQYF. V and J are TRBV5-6 and TRBJ2-5, with D possibly being TRBD2 (5 bases). CDR3 length: 14 residues. The germline CDR1 and CDR2 sequences are SGHDT and YYEEEE. The V end lost 4 bases, the J end lost 5 bases, and 15 bases lay between the germline ends.